This T cell receptor (beta chain) derives from a study of cytomegalovirus exposure and HLA in healthy donors. Notes on the study in general: In a later analysis, HLA-associated beta chains showed higher expansion and lower generation probabilities than comparable chains. A later analysis linked a missense variant in DCLRE1C to the trimming of TCR beta V and J genes. An analysis that was carried out later associated 17,000 or so TCR beta sequences with HLA alleles at 0.05 false discovery rate. DRB1 showed the most TCR associations and HLA-C the fewest in a later analysis, as rates varied by HLA locus.

It was with 60 Vbeta and 13 Jbeta primers that the PCR ran. Assay used: immunoSEQ multiplex PCR; TCRdb lists only in-frame clones, some missing. The sample includes tens of thousands of clones. About this clone: The antigen is not known.

In germline, CDR1 is SGHTA, CDR2 FQGNSA. The CDR3 runs 14 residues. J was trimmed by 6 bases and V by 3 bases; bases with no gene match: 4. The clonotype comes from a male donor in good health and CMV-seronegative. The genes are TRBV7-2 and TRBJ2-2, with 7 bases fitting TRBD1. The sequenced sample was PBMCs. The CDR3 protein is CASSLTGLAGELFF. The DNA for the CDR3 is TGTGCCAGCAGCTTGACAGGGCTAGCCGGGGAGCTGTTTTTT.